These 14 T cell receptor beta chains were sequenced from one sample in a study of OX40 agonist ivuxolimab in advanced cancers. The table came from immunoSEQ multiplex PCR; TCRdb's copy has only in-frame clones and leaves some out. In the table there are 90,000 to 120,000 clones, around 90% of which are singletons. The source was CD4+ or CD8+ T cells sorted from blood, collected in a trial of the OX40 agonist ivuxolimab. These receptors were taken from an adult with an advanced solid tumor such as melanoma, head and neck, liver or kidney cancer.

The rearrangement joins TRBV7-3 to TRBJ1-5, with a possible D match to TRBD1 (6 bases). Germline CDR1 and CDR2: SGHTA and FQGTGA. Trimming shortened V by 6 bases and J by 6 bases, and 15 bases separated the two germline ends. The CDR3 has 14 residues. The CDR3 DNA is TGTGCCAGCAGTTTAGGGGGGCAGAGTCAGCCCCAGCATTTT. Amino acids: CASSLGGQSQPQHF.

The chain is built from TRBV4-2 and TRBJ2-3, with D uncertain. Deletions cut 0 bases from V and 0 bases from J, with 13 bases between. CDR1 LGHNA and CDR2 YNFKEQ come from the germline V gene. This CDR3 region has 17 residues. This CDR3 is CASSQDYAQGSTDTQYF. In nucleotides, the CDR3 is TGTGCCAGCAGCCAAGATTACGCCCAAGGTAGCACAGATACGCAGTATTTT.

The chain joins TRBV18 to TRBJ2-7, with 16 nucleotides matching TRBD2. After removal of 0 bases from V and 6 bases from J, the junction contained 8 bases not matched to a gene. CDR1 and CDR2 (germline): KGHSH, LQKENI. The CDR3 covers 18 residues. The CDR3 is CASSPPGLAGGTGLEQYF. As DNA, the CDR3 is TGTGCCAGCTCACCACCGGGACTAGCGGGAGGGACGGGACTCGAGCAGTACTTC.

The rearrangement joins TRBV5-4 to TRBJ1-2; TRBD1 is a possible D gene (5 bases). Germline V gene sequence: CDR1 SGHNT, CDR2 YYREEE (reference sequence). The length of the CDR3 is 14 residues. Trimming took 1 base from V and 8 from J, leaving 15 bases between them. CDR3 region: CASSLPLVGGGYTF. The CDR3 bases are TGTGCCAGCAGCTTGCCCCTGGTCGGGGGAGGCTACACCTTC.

The chain recombines TRBV28 with TRBJ2-7, with 10 bases that match TRBD2. CDR1 and CDR2 (germline): MDHEN, SYDVKM. The CDR3 consists of 15 residues. V gave up 6 bases and J gave up 3 bases; unmatched junction bases: 8. The CDR3 spells CASSPTSGTYYEQYF. In DNA form, the CDR3 reads TGTGCCAGCAGCCCAACTAGCGGGACCTACTACGAGCAGTACTTC.

This clone was observed a handful of times. This chain connects TRBV27 to TRBJ2-1; D perhaps matches TRBD2 (6 bases). CDR1 is MNHEY, CDR2 SMNVEV, per germline (reference sequence). V was shortened by 1 base and J by 4 bases, with 11 bases between the two germline ends. This CDR3 region has 15 residues. The CDR3: CASSLYSSGYNEQFF. The CDR3 DNA sequence: TGTGCCAGCAGTTTATACTCCAGCGGGTACAATGAGCAGTTCTTC.

As concerns this clone: A read error may account for a junction end that differs from germline. The chain uses TRBV16 and TRBJ1-5, with no clear D. This CDR3 has 11 residues. Germline-derived CDR1 and CDR2 are KGHSY and FQNENV. CDR3 coding DNA: TGTGCCAGCAGCCAATTCGGCGTCCCTTATTTT. This gives the protein CASSQFGVPYF.

The chain links TRBV12-5 to TRBJ2-2; D unclear. CDR1 LGHNT and CDR2 FRNRAP come from the germline V gene. The CDR3 contains 12 residues. V lost 3 bases and J 2 bases, leaving 1 base between the germline ends. CDR3 coding DNA: TGTGCTAGTGGTTTTAACACCGGGGAGCTGTTTTTT. This translates into CASGFNTGELFF. The complete variable domain, with remaining parts taken from reference TRBV12-5 and TRBJ2-2, reads DARVTQTPRHKVTEMGQEVTMRCQPILGHNTVFWYRQTMMQGLELLAYFRNRAPLDDSGMPKDRFSAEMPDATLATLKIQPSEPRDSAVYFCASGFNTGELFFGEGSRLTVL.

The chain employs TRBV15 and TRBJ2-7; 13 bases are shared with TRBD2. The CDR3 loop spans 15 amino acids. The J segment lost 2 bases and the V segment lost 3 bases, leaving 1 base of the junction unmatched. Germline-derived CDR1 and CDR2 are LNHNV and YYDKDF (reference sequence). As DNA, the CDR3 is TGTGCCACCAGCAGGGGGACTAGCGGGACCTACGAGCAGTACTTC. As protein: CATSRGTSGTYEQYF.

The chain recombines TRBV5-1 with TRBJ2-7; 9 bases agree with TRBD1. The ends lost 4 bases at V and 0 bases at J; junction bases unmatched: 8. The CDR3 length is 16 residues. Germline assignment: CDR1 SGHRS and CDR2 YFSETQ. The CDR3: CASSIDRDRASYEQYF. The CDR3, as DNA: TGCGCCAGCAGCATAGACCGGGACAGGGCCTCCTACGAGCAGTACTTC.

This chain joins TRBV5-8 and TRBJ2-7; TRBD2 matches 11 bases. The CDR3 is made up of 16 amino acids. Germline trimming cut 3 bases from V and 6 bases from J; bases unmatched to any gene: 11. The germline V gene encodes CDR1 SGHTS and CDR2 YDEGEE. CDR3 sequence reads: CASSSTSGNVRSEQYF. DNA for the CDR3: TGTGCCAGCAGCTCGACTAGCGGGAACGTGCGCTCCGAGCAGTACTTC. Full variable domain (outside the CDR3, taken from reference TRBV5-8 and TRBJ2-7): EAGVTQSPTHLIKTRGQQATLRCSPISGHTSVYWYQQALGLGLQFLLWYDEGEERNRGNFPPRFSGRQFPNYSSELNVNALELEDSALYLCASSSTSGNVRSEQYFGPGTRLTVT.

CDR3: CASSSSGGTDTQYF. CDR3 nucleotide sequence: TGTGCCAGCAGTTCGTCGGGGGGCACAGATACGCAGTATTTT. The V and J genes are TRBV28 and TRBJ2-3, with D tentatively TRBD2 (6 bases). Deletions cut 4 bases from V and 1 base from J, with 9 bases between. The CDR3 has 14 amino acids. Germline V gene sequence: CDR1 MDHEN, CDR2 SYDVKM.

The rearrangement uses TRBV6-5 and TRBJ2-7; no definite D call. The CDR3 has 13 residues. The germline V gene encodes CDR1 MNHEY and CDR2 SVGAGI. The V and J ends lost 6 bases and 2 bases respectively, with 11 bases between them. Here the CDR3 reads CASSLDTTYEQYF. In DNA form, the CDR3 reads TGTGCCAGCAGCCTCGATACTACCTACGAGCAGTACTTC.

The CDR3 bases are TGTGCCTGGGAGACAACGAGCATTCAGTACTTC. It translates to CAWETTSIQYF. J is TRBJ2-4 and V is TRBV30; no clear D. The CDR3 runs to 11 residues. The V and J ends lost 5 bases and 9 bases respectively, with 11 bases between them. From germline, CDR1 is GTSNPN and CDR2 SVGIG (reference sequence).